This entry concerns a single T cell receptor beta chain. Using immunoSEQ multiplex PCR, the repertoire was profiled, and TCRdb retains in-frame clones only, with some absent. The sample has roughly 14,000 clones; about 86% are singletons. This sample is drawn from a study of blood T cell repertoires in COVID-19. Study information: Some COVID-19 samples were acute and others convalescent; all came from the United States, Italy and Spain. Sources were T cells, B-cell-depleted T cells, or PBMCs; the material itself was cDNA or gDNA.

This receptor was obtained from a human donor in a cohort sampled during active COVID-19. The sample comprised peripheral blood.

CDR3 coding DNA: TGCGCCAGCAGCCAAGATGGGACTAGCGTCACAGATACGCAGTATTTT. Amino acid sequence: CASSQDGTSVTDTQYF. This chain connects TRBV4-3 to TRBJ2-3, with TRBD2 matching over 10 bases. Germline V CDR1 and CDR2: LGHNA, YSLEER. Losses at the gene ends were 0 bases for V and 2 bases for J; bases not matched to a gene: 2. This CDR3 comprises 16 residues.